The text below deals with one T cell receptor (beta chain). The antigen remains undetermined. Possible read error: a much larger clone is one base away. This sample is part of a study of T cells in Graves' hyperthyroidism and ophthalmopathy. The authors obtained PBMCs from about 9 ml of fresh peripheral blood. RNA transcripts served as the template for amplifying TCR beta CDR3 regions. When the TCR CDR3 underwent first-round RT-PCR, the HTBI primer set was used. MiXCR was run by TCRdb on the multiplex PCR reads, yielding one entry per CDR3 protein. Of some 620,000 distinct CDR3 sequences listed, around 15% are singletons. General observations from the study: Blood shared most expanded thyroid clonotypes above 0.001.

V lost 6 bases, J lost 3 bases, and 6 bases lay in between. There are 12 residues in the CDR3. Germline lookup yields CDR1 MNHEY and CDR2 SVGEGT. The sequence was collected from a woman between 25 and 40 years old with Graves' hyperthyroidism. Material for sequencing was blood. V and J are TRBV6-2 or TRBV6-3 and TRBJ1-5; D gene uncertain. CDR3 sequence (DNA): TGTGCCAGCAGGGTGGCCAATCAGCCCCAGCATTTT. Protein sequence: CASRVANQPQHF.